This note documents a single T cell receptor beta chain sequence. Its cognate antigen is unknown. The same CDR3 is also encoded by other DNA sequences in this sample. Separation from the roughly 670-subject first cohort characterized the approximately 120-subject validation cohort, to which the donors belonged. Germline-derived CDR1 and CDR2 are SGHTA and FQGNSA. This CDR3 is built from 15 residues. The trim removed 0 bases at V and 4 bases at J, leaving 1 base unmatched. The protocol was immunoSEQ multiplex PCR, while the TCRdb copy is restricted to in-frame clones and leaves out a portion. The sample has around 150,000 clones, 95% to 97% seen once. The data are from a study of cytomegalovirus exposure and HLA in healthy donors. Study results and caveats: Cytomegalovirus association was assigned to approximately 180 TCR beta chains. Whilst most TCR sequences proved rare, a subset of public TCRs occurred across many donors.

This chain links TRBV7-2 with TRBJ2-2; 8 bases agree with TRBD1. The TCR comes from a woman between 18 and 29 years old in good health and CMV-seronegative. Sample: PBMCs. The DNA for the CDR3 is TGTGCCAGCAGCTTAGCTACAGGGGGCACCGGGGAGCTGTTTTTT. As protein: CASSLATGGTGELFF.